These T cell receptor beta chains were read from a single sample in a study of T cell repertoires in cytomegalovirus infection. TCRdb analysed the reads with MiXCR anew, one entry per CDR3 protein. The sample has some 180,000 distinct CDR3 sequences, approximately 17% seen once. Sequencing was performed on CD8+ T cells from PBMCs. These receptors originate from a human donor in good health (CMV status not recorded). Some clones in this sample may be carry-over from other donors' samples. CDR3s include the opening cysteine and the closing phenylalanine or tryptophan. The D gene is left open where the match is weak. The size field is filled for only some rows; it gives once, few, many or a size class.

>TRBV4-1|.|.|TRBJ2-7|13
CASSQDTGDEQYF
TGCGCCAGCAGCCAAGATACGGGGGACGAGCAGTACTTC
>TRBV12-3/TRBV12-4|.|.|TRBJ2-1|13
CASSPARPNEQFF
TGTGCCAGCAGCCCAGCCCGGCCCAATGAGCAGTTCTTC
>TRBV28|.|.|TRBJ2-5|13
CASSIRDMGTQYF
TGTGCCAGCAGTATCCGGGACATGGGGACCCAGTACTTC
>TRBV7-2|TRBD1|many|TRBJ1-1|14
CASSPGQGNTEAFF
TGTGCCAGCAGCCCGGGACAGGGAAACACTGAAGCTTTCTTT
>TRBV2|TRBD1|.|TRBJ2-5|15
CASTSGQGADETQYF
TGTGCCAGCACCTCGGGACAGGGGGCGGATGAGACCCAGTACTTC
>TRBV14|TRBD1|.|TRBJ1-1|16
CASSLLDRGRSTEAFF
TGTGCCAGCAGCCTCTTGGACAGGGGGCGCAGCACTGAAGCTTTCTTT
>TRBV19|.|few|TRBJ2-2|15
CASSPRGGNTGELFF
TGTGCCAGTAGTCCCAGGGGGGGAAACACCGGGGAGCTGTTTTTT
>TRBV14|.|.|TRBJ2-5|17
CASSPKQGSTFQETQYF
TGTGCCAGCAGCCCGAAGCAGGGCAGCACGTTCCAAGAGACCCAGTACTTC
>TRBV6-1|.|.|TRBJ1-1|12
CASRVGGGEAFF
TGTGCCAGCCGCGTCGGGGGAGGTGAAGCTTTCTTT
>TRBV7-9|.|.|TRBJ2-5|14
CASRPERAQETQYF
TGTGCCAGCAGGCCAGAGAGGGCCCAAGAGACCCAGTACTTC
>TRBV19|.|few|TRBJ1-1|16
CASSIIKVNTDTEAFF
TGTGCCAGTAGTATAATTAAGGTAAACACGGACACTGAAGCTTTCTTT
>TRBV19|.|.|TRBJ1-1|15
CASSYQGGMNTEAFF
TGTGCCAGTAGTTATCAGGGAGGGATGAACACTGAAGCTTTCTTT
>TRBV7-9|.|few|TRBJ2-7|15
CASSSQPGSDYEQYF
TGTGCCAGCAGCTCTCAACCGGGGTCCGATTACGAGCAGTACTTC
>TRBV24-1|.|.|TRBJ1-2|13
CATSDSGIDGYTF
TGTGCCACCAGTGACTCTGGGATTGATGGCTACACCTTC
>TRBV12-3/TRBV12-4|.|few|TRBJ2-3|14
CASSYSISTDTQYF
TGTGCCAGCAGTTATAGTATAAGCACAGATACGCAGTATTTT
>TRBV14|.|few|TRBJ1-1|16
CASSQRGGGMNTEAFF
TGTGCCAGCAGCCAACGCGGGGGAGGGATGAACACTGAAGCTTTCTTT